A selection of T cell receptor beta chains follows, all from one sample in a study of long-term antiretroviral therapy in people with HIV. Generated by immunoSEQ multiplex PCR, the TCRdb table keeps only in-frame clones and is missing some. The data show 6,500 to 8,500 clones, approximately 80% seen once. The sequenced sample was unsorted PBMCs, obtained 1.1 years after starting antiretroviral therapy. Receptors were obtained from a man between 40 and 49 years old with HIV. Each CDR3 is given with its conserved first and last residue. D genes are given only for firm matches. A clone size is listed for some rows: how often the clone was seen (once, few, many), or a class if it is expanded.

J gene,clone size,D gene,V gene,CDR3 DNA,CDR3 protein
TRBJ1-2,-,-,TRBV25-1,TGTGCCAGCAGGGCGACCGCATGGCAGGGGAATGGCTACACCTTC,CASRATAWQGNGYTF
TRBJ2-5,-,-,TRBV10-3,TGTGCCATCAGCAATGCCCGGGAGACCCAGTACTTC,CAISNARETQYF
TRBJ2-1,few,TRBD1,TRBV9,TGTGCCAGCAGCGTAGCGGGGACAGGGGGCAATGAGCAGTTCTTC,CASSVAGTGGNEQFF
TRBJ1-1,-,-,TRBV2,TGTGCCAGCAGCGTCAACACTGAAGCTTTCTTT,CASSVNTEAFF
TRBJ1-1,-,-,TRBV7-3,TGTGCCAGCAGCTTAACCGGGGGAGGGACTGAAGCTTTCTTT,CASSLTGGGTEAFF
TRBJ1-6,-,-,TRBV28,TGTGCCAGCAGACCAGCTGGGGATTCACCCCTCCACTTT,CASRPAGDSPLHF
TRBJ2-2,few,TRBD2,TRBV18,TGTGCCAGCTCACCGCAGCGGGGGGTATCGAACACCGGGGAGCTGTTTTTT,CASSPQRGVSNTGELFF
TRBJ1-5,-,-,TRBV11-2,TGTGCCAGCAGCCAGATTGCTTTAGGGCCCCAGCATTTT,CASSQIALGPQHF
TRBJ2-1,-,-,TRBV7-9,TGTGCCAGCAGCCTGAGTACCCCTGAGCAGTTCTTC,CASSLSTPEQFF
TRBJ2-7,-,-,TRBV7-7,TGTGCCAGCAGCTTAGCGGGGGACGGCGAGCAGTACTTC,CASSLAGDGEQYF
TRBJ2-5,-,-,TRBV11-2,TGTGCCAGCAGCATGAGACGGAGAAGTAGGGAGGAGACCCAGTACTTC,CASSMRRRSREETQYF
TRBJ2-5,-,-,TRBV5-4,TGTGCCAGCAGCCCGTACGTTGATATTGAGACCCAGTACTTC,CASSPYVDIETQYF
TRBJ1-1,-,-,TRBV7-8,TGTGCCAGCAGCTTAGGTGTCCAGGGAGGCACTGAAGCTTTCTTT,CASSLGVQGGTEAFF
TRBJ1-2,-,-,TRBV11-1,TGTGCCAGCAGCCCAACACAGGGTCCTAACTATGGCTACACCTTC,CASSPTQGPNYGYTF
TRBJ2-7,large,-,TRBV10-2,TGCGCCAGCAGTAAGGGGATCTCCTACGAGCAGTACTTC,CASSKGISYEQYF
TRBJ1-2,-,TRBD1,TRBV14,TGTGCCAGCAGCTCCCTGGTGATCCAGGGGGCAGATGGCTACACCTTC,CASSSLVIQGADGYTF
TRBJ2-1,-,-,TRBV7-9,TGTGCCAGCAGCTTAGCGGGGGCCTACAATGAGCAGTTCTTC,CASSLAGAYNEQFF
TRBJ1-2,-,-,TRBV5-1,TGCGCCAGCAGCTCGGGACGCCCCGTTGGCTACACCTTC,CASSSGRPVGYTF
TRBJ1-1,-,-,TRBV2,TGTGCCAGCAGTGAATGGAGGGTGGGGAACACTGAAGCTTTCTTT,CASSEWRVGNTEAFF
TRBJ2-7,-,-,TRBV7-2,TGTGCCAGCAGTCCCATGGGGTACGAGCAGTACTTC,CASSPMGYEQYF
TRBJ2-6,-,-,TRBV5-1,TGCGCCAGCAGCTACTTTCGGGGGCTGGGGGACTCTGGGGCCAACGTCCTGACTTTC,CASSYFRGLGDSGANVLTF
TRBJ2-2,-,-,TRBV15,TGTGCCACCAGCAGAGCGTGGGGGGCCACCGGGGAGCTGTTTTTT,CATSRAWGATGELFF
TRBJ1-4,few,-,TRBV7-4,TGTGCCAGCAGGGGGCAGGGCGGTAATGAAAAACTGTTTTTT,CASRGQGGNEKLFF
TRBJ1-5,-,-,TRBV19,TGTGCCAGTAGTAGGGTTGTCGCAGACAATCAGCCCCAGCATTTT,CASSRVVADNQPQHF
TRBJ1-1,-,-,TRBV19,TGTGCCAGTCGTTTCCCGGGACAGAACACTGAAGCTTTCTTT,CASRFPGQNTEAFF
TRBJ1-2,-,-,TRBV30,TGTGCCTGGAGCAGACAGCGAGGGGACTATGGCTACACCTTC,CAWSRQRGDYGYTF
TRBJ2-7,once,-,TRBV29-1,TGCAGCGTTGAAGGTGGCAGTGCTTTCGAGCAGTACTTC,CSVEGGSAFEQYF
TRBJ2-1,-,TRBD1,TRBV5-1,TGCGCCAGCAGCGGACAGGGCAATGAGCAGTTCTTC,CASSGQGNEQFF
TRBJ2-3,-,-,TRBV19,TGTGCCAGTGGCACAGATACGCAGTATTTT,CASGTDTQYF
TRBJ2-1,few,-,TRBV19,TGTGCCAGTAGTCTCGTGACGGGCTCCTACAATGAGCAGTTCTTC,CASSLVTGSYNEQFF
TRBJ1-1,-,-,TRBV19,TGTGCCAGTAGACGACCGAACACTGAAGCTTTCTTT,CASRRPNTEAFF
TRBJ1-5,-,-,TRBV10-3,TGTGCCATCAGTGACCTAGGAGGGCAGCCCCAGCATTTT,CAISDLGGQPQHF
TRBJ1-4,-,-,TRBV7-8,TGTGCCAGCAGCCAGTCCCGGGGGTGGGAAAAACTGTTTTTT,CASSQSRGWEKLFF
TRBJ1-6,-,-,TRBV12-5,TGTGCTAGTGGTTCCCCGGAATATACGGATAATTCACCCCTCCACTTT,CASGSPEYTDNSPLHF
TRBJ1-5,medium-sized,-,TRBV19,TGTGCCAGTAACCCAGTGGGGAATCAGCCCCAGCATTTT,CASNPVGNQPQHF
TRBJ2-7,-,TRBD1,TRBV5-5,TGTGCCAGCAGCCCAAGACAGGGGTACTACGAGCAGTACTTC,CASSPRQGYYEQYF
TRBJ2-7,-,TRBD2,TRBV11-3,TGTGCCAGCAGCTTAGATGGACTAGCGGGTTCATACCCCGTTTACGAGCAGTACTTC,CASSLDGLAGSYPVYEQYF
TRBJ1-3,-,-,TRBV4-1,TGCGCCAGCAGCCAAGACCCTTGGAGCTCTGGAAACACCATATATTTT,CASSQDPWSSGNTIYF
TRBJ2-3,-,-,TRBV10-2,TGCGCCAGCAGAGAAAGGATCGGGACAGATACGCAGTATTTT,CASRERIGTDTQYF
TRBJ2-2,-,TRBD1,TRBV10-1,TGCGCCAGCAGTGGGGAAGGGGACAGGGATAACACCGGGGAGCTGTTTTTT,CASSGEGDRDNTGELFF
TRBJ1-1,-,-,TRBV10-1,TGCGCCAGCAGTGTCAGGATGAACACTGAAGCTTTCTTT,CASSVRMNTEAFF
TRBJ2-7,-,-,TRBV27,TGTGCCAGCAGTTTATCTGGCGGGGAGTTCTACGAGCAGTACTTC,CASSLSGGEFYEQYF
TRBJ2-1,-,TRBD2,TRBV11-2,TGTGCCAGCTCCTGGGGGGGGGACCCCTACAATGAGCAGTTCTTC,CASSWGGDPYNEQFF
TRBJ2-1,-,-,TRBV5-1,TGCGCCAGCAGCTTGGCGGGTTCCTACAATGAGCAGTTCTTC,CASSLAGSYNEQFF
TRBJ1-1,-,-,TRBV27,TGTGCCAGCAGTTTATTGGGGGGGTACACTGAAGCTTTCTTT,CASSLLGGYTEAFF
TRBJ2-2,-,-,TRBV5-6,TGTGCCAGCAGTATTGGGAACGGAGACATGAACACCGGGGAGCTGTTTTTT,CASSIGNGDMNTGELFF
TRBJ1-1,once,-,TRBV7-8,TGTGCCAGCAGCTTAGATCCGGGAGAACGACGAGCTTTCTTT,CASSLDPGERRAFF
TRBJ1-1,-,-,TRBV25-1,TGTGCCAGCAGTAAGGGGCGAGGGAACACTGAAGCTTTCTTT,CASSKGRGNTEAFF
TRBJ2-5,-,TRBD1,TRBV4-1,TGCGCCAGCAGCCAAGACTCCGGGACAGGGTCCCAAGAGACCCAGTACTTC,CASSQDSGTGSQETQYF
TRBJ1-5,few,-,TRBV2,TGTGCCAGCATGAAGGGGGGAGATCAGCCCCAGCATTTT,CASMKGGDQPQHF